The rows below give T cell receptor beta chains drawn from one sample of a study of T cells in localized non-small cell lung cancer. Clones were read by immunoSEQ multiplex PCR, and TCRdb kept only the in-frame ones, dropping some. The data show about 2,600 clones, about 28% seen once. The sample here was lung tumor tissue, taken before any cancer treatment. The source is a male donor at least 60 years old with stage II squamous cell lung carcinoma. Both conserved end residues are part of each CDR3.

v_call cdr3_aa
TRBV11-3 CASSGTSGRIYEQYF
TRBV28 CASSLIQVGTGGLYSNQPQHF
TRBV6-8 CASSYRGGNSYEQYF
TRBV6-8 CASSEIAQETQYF
TRBV12-5 CASGLSPGELFF
TRBV5-1 CASSWGGGTYNEQFF
TRBV19 CASSIAREQFF
TRBV6-8 CATLTRLGGELFF
TRBV11-3 CASSSMGGLYQETQYF
TRBV7-5 CASSPRGGPGETQYF
TRBV6-7 CASGYSGELFF
TRBV6-1 CASSEVGRGTEAFF
TRBV29-1 CSVSPGGAGETQYF
TRBV18 CASSPRGERSSPLHF
TRBV14 CASSHFRETQYF
TRBV11-3 CASSFGTRNSPLHF
TRBV18 CASSPQGASNNSPLHF
TRBV11-3 CASSRGGANEKLFF
TRBV5-1 CASSTNSGANVLTF
TRBV6-8 CASSDETGGYNEQFF
TRBV6-8 CASRAGVALLDEQYF
TRBV6-8 CASSYTFPNTGELFF
TRBV18 CASSPPAYISYNEQFF
TRBV7-6 CASSGGLAGPQETQYF
TRBV9 CASSEAATQVTQYF
TRBV11-3 CASSQNRNTGELFF
TRBV11-3 CASSLDIVGGSEQYF
TRBV4-1 CASSQDGRARYNEQFF
TRBV30 CAWSRQDSYEQYF
TRBV6-8 CASSRLDTAEAFF
TRBV5-1 CASSPVGHYSGANVLTF
TRBV30 CAWSGASTGANTEAFF
TRBV6-7 CASKRFNQPQHF
TRBV19 CASRRGDNQGYGYTF
TRBV11-3 CASSSYSASGNTIYF
TRBV9 CASSAGGPFYNEQFF
TRBV11-3 CASSLRWGFSGSLNTGELFF
TRBV25-1 CASSKGQGTGELFF
TRBV5-1 CASSSGQGWASGFARTDTQYF